The 5 T cell receptor beta chains below come from one sample, sequenced in a study of early T cells in non-severe SARS-CoV-2 infection. TCRdb recomputed calls from the 5' RACE reads with MiXCR, one row per CDR3 protein. This sample has 70,000 to 95,000 distinct CDR3 sequences; about 15% occur once, and the top ten carry 0.58%. The specimen sequenced was whole blood. The receptors shown here come from an adult who was a healthcare worker with PCR-confirmed SARS-CoV-2 infection or an uninfected control (not recorded which).

This clonotype was seen more than once but under ten times. The CDR3 reads CAFGHSTDTQYF. The CDR3, as DNA: TGTGCCTTCGGACATAGCACAGATACGCAGTATTTT. The chain couples TRBV30 to TRBJ2-3, with D perhaps TRBD1 (5 bases). The CDR3 loop spans 12 amino acids. The germline CDR1 and CDR2 sequences are GTSNPN and SVGIG (reference sequence). The V and J ends lost 7 bases and 0 bases respectively, with 8 bases between them.

V usage is TRBV20-1 and J usage is TRBJ1-1; 8 bases fit TRBD1. The CDR3 contains 14 residues. Germline values: CDR1 DFQATT, CDR2 SNEGSKA (reference sequence). Trimming cost V 1 base and J 0 bases; bases outside gene matches: 1. The CDR3 DNA follows: TGCAGTGCTAGAGCAGGGGGCATGAACACTGAAGCTTTCTTT. It yields the protein CSARAGGMNTEAFF.

This clonotype was seen at least ten times. The gene calls are TRBV10-3 and TRBJ1-1; tentative D call: TRBD1 (5 bases). V lost 10 bases and J lost 4, with 25 bases in between. Germline V gene data show CDR1 as ENHRY and CDR2 as SYGVKD. The CDR3 totals 16 residues. CDR3 residues: CASLDRDFPGGTEAFF. The CDR3, as DNA: TGTGCCAGCCTAGACCGGGACTTCCCGGGCGGCACTGAAGCTTTCTTT.

The gene calls are TRBV20-1 and TRBJ1-5; D may be TRBD1 (5 bases). V dropped 0 bases and J dropped 0 bases, with 12 bases sitting between them. CDR1 is DFQATT, CDR2 SNEGSKA, per germline (reference sequence). This CDR3 comprises 16 residues. The CDR3 here is CSARDLGVPSNQPQHF. DNA of the CDR3: TGCAGTGCTAGAGATCTGGGGGTTCCTAGCAATCAGCCCCAGCATTTT.

This clonotype occurred many times. The genes are TRBV6-4 and TRBJ2-6, with a tentative D call TRBD1 (5 bases). Looked up from germline, CDR1 is MRHNA and CDR2 is SNTAGT. Trimming pared 9 bases from V and 2 bases from J, leaving 11 bases between. The CDR3 consists of 14 residues. CDR3 nucleotides: TGTGCCAGGCCGCGCAGGGCTGGGGCCAACGTCCTGACTTTC. Translation gives CARPRRAGANVLTF.